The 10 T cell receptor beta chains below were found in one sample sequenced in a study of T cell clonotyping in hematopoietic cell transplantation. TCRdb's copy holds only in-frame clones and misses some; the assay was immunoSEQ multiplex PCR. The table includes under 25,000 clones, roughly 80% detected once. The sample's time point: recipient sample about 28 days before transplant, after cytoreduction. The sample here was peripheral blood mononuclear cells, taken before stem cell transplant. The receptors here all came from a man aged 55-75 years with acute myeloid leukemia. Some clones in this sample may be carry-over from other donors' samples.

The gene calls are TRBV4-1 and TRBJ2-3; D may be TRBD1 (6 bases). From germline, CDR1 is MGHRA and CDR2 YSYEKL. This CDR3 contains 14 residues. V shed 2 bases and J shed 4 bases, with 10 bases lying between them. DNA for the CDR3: TGCGCCAGCAGCCAACAACAGGGTCCAGATACGCAGTATTTT. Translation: CASSQQQGPDTQYF.

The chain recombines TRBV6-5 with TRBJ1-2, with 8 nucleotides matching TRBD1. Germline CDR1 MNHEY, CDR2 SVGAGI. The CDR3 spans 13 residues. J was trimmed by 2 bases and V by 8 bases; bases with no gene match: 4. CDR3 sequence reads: CASSGDRNYGYTF. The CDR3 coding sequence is TGTGCCAGCTCGGGGGACAGGAACTATGGCTACACCTTC.

The CDR3 region is CASSPRGGGEKLFF. The DNA of the CDR3 is TGCGCCAGCAGCCCCCGGGGGGGCGGTGAAAAACTGTTTTTT. The V and J genes are TRBV5-1 and TRBJ1-4, with D possibly being TRBD1 (6 bases). The CDR3 covers 14 residues. Per germline, CDR1 SGHRS and CDR2 YFSETQ. Trimming cost V 4 bases and J 7 bases, with 14 bases left between them. The full variable domain, rest sourced from reference TRBV5-1 and TRBJ1-4, is KAGVTQTPRYLIKTRGQQVTLSCSPISGHRSVSWYQQTPGQGLQFLFEYFSETQRNKGNFPGRFSGRQFSNSRSEMNVSTLELGDSALYLCASSPRGGGEKLFFGSGTQLSVL.

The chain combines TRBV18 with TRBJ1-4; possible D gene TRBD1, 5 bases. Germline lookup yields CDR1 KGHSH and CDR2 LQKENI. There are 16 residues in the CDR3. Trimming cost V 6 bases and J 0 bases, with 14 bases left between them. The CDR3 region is CASSPGGTSTNEKLFF. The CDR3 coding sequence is TGTGCCAGCTCCCCCGGGGGTACCTCAACTAATGAAAAACTGTTTTTT.

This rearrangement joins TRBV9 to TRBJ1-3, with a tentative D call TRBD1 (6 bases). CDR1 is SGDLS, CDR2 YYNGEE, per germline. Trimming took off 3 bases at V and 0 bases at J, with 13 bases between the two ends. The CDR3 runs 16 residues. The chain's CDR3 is CASSEGQANSGNTIYF. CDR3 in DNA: TGTGCCAGCAGCGAGGGACAAGCCAACTCTGGAAACACCATATATTTT.

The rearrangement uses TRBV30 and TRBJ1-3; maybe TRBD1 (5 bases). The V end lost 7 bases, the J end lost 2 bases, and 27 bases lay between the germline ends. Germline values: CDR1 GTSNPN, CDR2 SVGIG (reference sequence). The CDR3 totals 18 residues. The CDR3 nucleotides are TGTGCCTCTTCTAACCTCCTCGGGACTGCGAACACTGGAAACACCATATATTTT. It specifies CASSNLLGTANTGNTIYF. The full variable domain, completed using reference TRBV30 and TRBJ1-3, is SQTIHQWPATLVQPVGSPLSLECTVEGTSNPNLYWYRQAAGRGLQLLFYSVGIGQISSEVPQNLSASRPQDRQFILSSKKLLLSDSGFYLCASSNLLGTANTGNTIYFGEGSWLTVV.

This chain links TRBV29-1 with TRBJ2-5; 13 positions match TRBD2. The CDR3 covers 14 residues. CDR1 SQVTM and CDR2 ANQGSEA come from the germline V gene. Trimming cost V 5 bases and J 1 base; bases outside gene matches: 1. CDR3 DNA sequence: TGCAGCGTTACTAGCGGGGGGGCCCAAGAGACCCAGTACTTC. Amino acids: CSVTSGGAQETQYF.

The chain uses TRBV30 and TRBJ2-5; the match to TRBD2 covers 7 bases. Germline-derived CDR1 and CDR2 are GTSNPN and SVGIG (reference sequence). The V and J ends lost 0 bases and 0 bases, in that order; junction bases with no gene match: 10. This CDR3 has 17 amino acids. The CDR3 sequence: CAWSVPPAGTYQETQYF. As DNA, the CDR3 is TGTGCCTGGAGTGTACCCCCAGCGGGGACCTACCAAGAGACCCAGTACTTC.

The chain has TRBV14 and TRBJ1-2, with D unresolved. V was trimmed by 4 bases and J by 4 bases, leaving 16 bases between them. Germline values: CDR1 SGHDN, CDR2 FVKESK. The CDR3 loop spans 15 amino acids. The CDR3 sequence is CASSPTVAGVYGYTF. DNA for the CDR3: TGTGCCAGCAGCCCAACAGTCGCAGGAGTCTATGGCTACACCTTC.

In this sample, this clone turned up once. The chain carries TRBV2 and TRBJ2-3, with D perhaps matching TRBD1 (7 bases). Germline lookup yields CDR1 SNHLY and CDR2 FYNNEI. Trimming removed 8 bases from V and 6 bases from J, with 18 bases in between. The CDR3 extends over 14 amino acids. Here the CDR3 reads CASGGGQLYDTQYF. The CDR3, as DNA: TGTGCCAGCGGAGGGGGACAGCTATATGATACGCAGTATTTT. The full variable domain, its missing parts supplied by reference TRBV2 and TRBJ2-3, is EPEVTQTPSHQVTQMGQEVILRCVPISNHLYFYWYRQILGQKVEFLVSFYNNEISEKSEIFDDQFSVERPDGSNFTLKIRSTKLEDSAMYFCASGGGQLYDTQYFGPGTRLTVL.